A single sample gave rise to the 15 T cell receptor beta chains below, sequenced in a study of T cells in Graves' hyperthyroidism and ophthalmopathy. Amplified TCR beta CDR3 regions came from RNA transcripts. The HTBI set primed first-round TCR CDR3 RT-PCR. TCRdb reanalysed the multiplex PCR reads using MiXCR and keeps one entry per CDR3 protein. The table records over 500,000 distinct CDR3 sequences, around 15% of them present only once. The source material was blood. Every receptor here comes from a woman aged 40 to 50 with Graves' hyperthyroidism.

The chain couples TRBV19 to TRBJ1-1, with D possibly being TRBD1 (6 bases). V lost 4 bases and J lost 5, with 20 bases in between. CDR1 and CDR2 (germline): LNHDA, SQIVND (reference sequence). The length of the CDR3 is 16 residues. The CDR3 loop reads CASSTTAGGDGTEAFF. In nucleotides, the CDR3 is TGTGCCAGTAGTACCACCGCGGGGGGCGATGGAACTGAAGCTTTCTTT.

There are many counts of this clonotype. V is TRBV28 and J is TRBJ1-2; possible D gene TRBD1, 5 bases. CDR1 and CDR2 (germline): MDHEN, SYDVKM. Trimming removed 4 bases from V and 4 bases from J, with 16 bases in between. The CDR3 is 15 residues long. The CDR3 sequence is CASSYLGLTGYGYTF. In DNA form, the CDR3 reads TGTGCCAGCAGTTACCTGGGACTCACGGGCTATGGCTACACCTTC.

The rearrangement links TRBV30 to TRBJ1-2, with TRBD1 as a possible D gene (6 bases). This CDR3 has 14 amino acids. V was trimmed by 3 bases and J by 4 bases, leaving 15 bases between them. Germline assignment: CDR1 GTSNPN and CDR2 SVGIG (reference sequence). The CDR3 DNA follows: TGTGCCTGGAGCGCCAAGGGGACACCCTATGGCTACACCTTC. Translating it yields CAWSAKGTPYGYTF.

The chain links TRBV7-2 to TRBJ1-4; 8 bases agree with TRBD1. The germline gives CDR1 SGHTA, CDR2 FQGNSA. The CDR3 runs 14 residues. V lost 5 bases to trimming and J lost 5 bases; unmatched junction nucleotides: 4. The CDR3 sequence is CASSTRQGNEKLFF. The CDR3 DNA is TGTGCCAGCAGCACTCGACAGGGGAATGAAAAACTGTTTTTT.

V and J are TRBV11-2 and TRBJ2-7, with D uncertain. Between the trimmed V and J ends, which lost 0 bases and 6 bases, there was a span of 6 bases. This CDR3 contains 12 residues. Germline V gene sequence: CDR1 SGHAT, CDR2 FQNNGV. The CDR3 sequence: CASSLDVREQYF. Written as DNA, the CDR3 is TGTGCCAGCAGCTTAGATGTGCGCGAGCAGTACTTC.

This clonotype showed up many times. The chain joins TRBV7-2 to TRBJ2-3; D gene ambiguous. Germline CDR1 SGHTA, CDR2 FQGNSA. CDR3 length: 11 amino acids. V was clipped by 4 bases and J by 6 bases, with 5 bases between them. The CDR3 loop reads CASSSRDTQYF. CDR3 nucleotide sequence: TGTGCCAGCAGCTCTAGGGATACGCAGTATTTT.

This clonotype has ten or more counts. The rearrangement links TRBV28 to TRBJ2-1; TRBD2 matches at 13 bases. The junction had 10 bases not matched to a gene; V was cut back by 10 bases and J by 10 bases. The CDR3 has 14 amino acids. The germline V gene encodes CDR1 MDHEN and CDR2 SYDVKM. This CDR3 is CAISPGLAGKEQFF. The DNA for the CDR3 is TGTGCCATCTCGCCGGGACTAGCGGGAAAGGAGCAGTTCTTC. The whole variable domain, remainder taken from reference TRBV28 and TRBJ2-1, is DVKVTQSSRYLVKRTGEKVFLECVQDMDHENMFWYRQDPGLGLRLIYFSYDVKMKEKGDIPEGYSVSREKKERFSLILESASTNQTSMYLCAISPGLAGKEQFFGPGTRLTVL.

The table lists this clonotype with many counts. The chain uses TRBV5-6 and TRBJ2-5; no clear D gene. Germline V lookup: CDR1 SGHDT, CDR2 YYEEEE. The V and J ends lost 1 base and 5 bases respectively, with 9 bases between them. The CDR3 has 13 residues. The CDR3: CASSLKGLETQYF. The CDR3 region has the DNA TGTGCCAGCAGCTTGAAAGGCTTGGAGACCCAGTACTTC.

The chain is built from TRBV5-1 and TRBJ1-2; D is perhaps TRBD1 (6 bases). Between the trimmed V and J ends, which lost 1 base and 5 bases, there was a span of 15 bases. Per the germline V gene, CDR1 is SGHRS and CDR2 is YFSETQ. This CDR3 comprises 15 residues. Here the CDR3 reads CASSLMTGQSYGYTF. Written as DNA, the CDR3 is TGCGCCAGCAGCTTGATGACAGGCCAATCTTATGGCTACACCTTC.

This clonotype showed up many times. The gene calls are TRBV7-2 and TRBJ2-1, with D possibly TRBD1 on 6 matching bases. The CDR3 is made up of 15 amino acids. Germline V gene lookup returns CDR1 SGHTA and CDR2 FQGNSA. Trimming took off 0 bases at V and 7 bases at J, with 13 bases between the two ends. CDR3 sequence: CASSLAATTGNEQFF. CDR3 nucleotide sequence: TGTGCCAGCAGCTTAGCAGCCACAACAGGGAATGAGCAGTTCTTC. Full variable domain (outside the CDR3, taken from reference TRBV7-2 and TRBJ2-1): GAGVSQSPSNKVTEKGKDVELRCDPISGHTALYWYRQSLGQGLEFLIYFQGNSAPDKSGLPSDRFSAERTGGSVSTLTIQRTQQEDSAVYLCASSLAATTGNEQFFGPGTRLTVL.

The V gene is TRBV19, the J gene TRBJ2-2; D not resolved. This CDR3 is 15 amino acids long. Germline V gives CDR1 LNHDA, CDR2 SQIVND (reference sequence). Trimming stripped 4 bases from V and 0 bases from J, with 9 bases between. CDR3: CASSTHSANTGELFF. DNA for the CDR3: TGTGCCAGTAGTACCCACTCAGCGAACACCGGGGAGCTGTTTTTT.

The chain uses TRBV5-6 and TRBJ1-5, with TRBD1 matching over 11 bases. V lost 4 bases to trimming and J lost 3 bases; unmatched junction nucleotides: 6. Germline CDR1 is SGHDT and CDR2 is YYEEEE. The CDR3 sequence is 16 residues long. The CDR3 here is CASSPGQGALNQPQHF. The CDR3 DNA is TGTGCCAGCAGCCCCGGACAGGGGGCTCTCAATCAGCCCCAGCATTTT. The whole variable domain, filled in from reference TRBV5-6 and TRBJ1-5, reads DAGVTQSPTHLIKTRGQQVTLRCSPKSGHDTVSWYQQALGQGPQFIFQYYEEEERQRGNFPDRFSGHQFPNYSSELNVNALLLGDSALYLCASSPGQGALNQPQHFGDGTRLSIL.

This clonotype has a handful of counts. The J gene is TRBJ1-1, the V gene TRBV29-1; possibly TRBD1 for D (6 bases). This CDR3 comprises 14 residues. V lost 6 bases to trimming and J lost 3 bases, with 17 bases between them. Germline assignment: CDR1 SQVTM and CDR2 ANQGSEA. The CDR3 region is CSVTRTGRDTEAFF. The DNA for the CDR3 is TGCAGCGTCACACGCACAGGGCGGGACACTGAAGCTTTCTTT. Full variable domain (remainder filled in from reference TRBV29-1 and TRBJ1-1): SAVISQKPSRDICQRGTSLTIQCQVDSQVTMMFWYRQQPGQSLTLIATANQGSEATYESGFVIDKFPISRPNLTFSTLTVSNMSPEDSSIYLCSVTRTGRDTEAFFGQGTRLTVV.

The sample holds many counts of this clonotype. The V and J genes are TRBV6-1 and TRBJ2-7; D tentatively reads TRBD1 or TRBD2 (6 bases each). From germline, CDR1 is MNHNS and CDR2 SASEGT. V was pared by 8 bases and J by 1 base, with 12 bases between. This CDR3 is built from 13 residues. CDR3 DNA sequence: TGTGCCAGCGCCGGGGGCAGTTCCTACGAGCAGTACTTC. It encodes CASAGGSSYEQYF.

There are many counts of this clonotype. The gene calls are TRBV11-2 and TRBJ2-7, with 7 bases fitting TRBD1. There are 14 residues in the CDR3. The germline V gene has CDR1 SGHAT and CDR2 FQNNGV. V lost 5 bases to trimming and J lost 2 bases; unmatched junction nucleotides: 6. CDR3 protein: CASSPRDRPYEQYF. The CDR3 DNA reads TGTGCCAGCAGCCCTCGGGACAGACCCTACGAGCAGTACTTC.